This record covers a single T cell receptor beta chain. What it recognizes is unknown. When sampled, the donors appeared nominally healthy, though they likely had unrecorded immune exposures. This PCR relied on a set of 60 Vbeta primers and 13 Jbeta primers. Repertoires were generated with immunoSEQ multiplex PCR, while TCRdb's copy carries only in-frame clones and drops some. Here the sample spans 130,000 or so clones, roughly 76% being singletons. The data derive from a study of cytomegalovirus exposure and HLA in healthy donors. Study results and caveats: Roughly even sequencing depth across donors was the assumption behind the presence/absence analyses. Within the data, a cluster of highly shared sequence variants was likely a sequencing artifact. TCR beta V segments were, for the most part, productive about 87% or about 30% of the time in an earlier analysis.

V lost 1 base, J lost 5 bases, and 6 bases stayed unmatched. The CDR3 extends over 16 amino acids. Germline V lookup: CDR1 SGHAT, CDR2 FQNNGV. The TCR comes from a man under 40 in good health and CMV-seronegative. The sequenced sample consisted of PBMCs. The chain joins TRBV11-2 to TRBJ2-3; 10 bases line up with TRBD2. The CDR3 region has the DNA TGTGCCAGCAGCTTAGCTAGCGGGGGACTCAAAGATACGCAGTATTTT. Amino acids: CASSLASGGLKDTQYF. Variable domain in full (rest from reference TRBV11-2 and TRBJ2-3): EAGVAQSPRYKIIEKRQSVAFWCNPISGHATLYWYQQILGQGPKLLIQFQNNGVVDDSQLPKDRFSAERLKGVDSTLKIQPAKLEDSAVYLCASSLASGGLKDTQYFGPGTRLTVL.